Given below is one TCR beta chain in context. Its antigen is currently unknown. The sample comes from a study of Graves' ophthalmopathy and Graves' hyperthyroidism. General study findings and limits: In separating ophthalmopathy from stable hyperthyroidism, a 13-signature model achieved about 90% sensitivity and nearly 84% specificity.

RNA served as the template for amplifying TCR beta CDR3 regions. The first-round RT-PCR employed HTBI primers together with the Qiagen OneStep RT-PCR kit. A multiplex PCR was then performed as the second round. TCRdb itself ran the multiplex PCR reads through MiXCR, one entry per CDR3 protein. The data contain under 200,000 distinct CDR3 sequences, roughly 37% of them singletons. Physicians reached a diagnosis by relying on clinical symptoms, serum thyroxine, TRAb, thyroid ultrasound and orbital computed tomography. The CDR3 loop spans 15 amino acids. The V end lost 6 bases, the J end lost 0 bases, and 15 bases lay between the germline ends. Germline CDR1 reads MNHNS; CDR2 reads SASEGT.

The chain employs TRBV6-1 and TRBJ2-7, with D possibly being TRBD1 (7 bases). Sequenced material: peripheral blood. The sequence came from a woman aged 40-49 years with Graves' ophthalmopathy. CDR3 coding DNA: TGTGCCAGCAGAGCGCGGGACAGCCTCTCCTACGAGCAGTACTTC. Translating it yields CASRARDSLSYEQYF.